This TCR beta chain emerged from a study of blood T cell repertoires in COVID-19. Study-level information: COVID-19 samples from acute and convalescent phases originated in the United States, Italy and Spain.

As processed by the authors: For nucleated cells, counts were estimated from reference gene primer amplification. Some clones are missing from TCRdb's copy, which holds only in-frame ones; the method was immunoSEQ multiplex PCR. V and J calls and clone size are copied from that table; D and trimming were computed from the DNA. The repertoire holds under 250,000 clones, with roughly 86% as singletons. Recruited during active infection, patients (from Seattle) were subsequently followed longitudinally. From germline, CDR1 is SGHAT and CDR2 FQNNGV. The CDR3 has 13 amino acids. The V end was cut by 8 bases, the J end by 6 bases, with 16 bases between.

This TCR was sampled from a woman older than 75 with COVID-19, enrolled during active disease. The sequencing sample was made of peripheral blood. This chain uses TRBV11-2 with TRBJ1-2; D perhaps matches TRBD1 (5 bases). The CDR3 spells CASHQGPGDGYTF. In DNA form, the CDR3 reads TGTGCCAGCCACCAGGGCCCTGGAGATGGCTACACCTTC.